The T cell receptor beta chain described here comes from a study of T cell responses to AZD1222 COVID-19 vaccine. Regarding the study as a whole: Across spike, vaccine-associated CD4 TCRs were found, dominant at 160-218 and 743-854.

Assay: immunoSEQ multiplex PCR; the TCRdb copy retains only in-frame clones and omits some. Of about 180,000 clones listed, 94% are singletons. Comment on this clone: Its target is not known.

Germline-derived CDR1 and CDR2 are SEHNR and FQNEAQ (reference sequence). Trimming shortened V by 5 bases and J by 4 bases, and 15 bases separated the two germline ends. This CDR3 comprises 15 residues. Sequences were derived from peripheral blood, sampled 28 days after the second AZD1222 dose. The sequence was obtained from an adult who received the AZD1222 COVID-19 vaccine. The chain is built from TRBV7-9 and TRBJ1-5; TRBD1 might be the D (5 bases). CDR3 protein: CASSDGRGANQPQHF. In DNA, the CDR3 is TGTGCCAGCAGCGACGGGAGGGGTGCTAATCAGCCCCAGCATTTT.